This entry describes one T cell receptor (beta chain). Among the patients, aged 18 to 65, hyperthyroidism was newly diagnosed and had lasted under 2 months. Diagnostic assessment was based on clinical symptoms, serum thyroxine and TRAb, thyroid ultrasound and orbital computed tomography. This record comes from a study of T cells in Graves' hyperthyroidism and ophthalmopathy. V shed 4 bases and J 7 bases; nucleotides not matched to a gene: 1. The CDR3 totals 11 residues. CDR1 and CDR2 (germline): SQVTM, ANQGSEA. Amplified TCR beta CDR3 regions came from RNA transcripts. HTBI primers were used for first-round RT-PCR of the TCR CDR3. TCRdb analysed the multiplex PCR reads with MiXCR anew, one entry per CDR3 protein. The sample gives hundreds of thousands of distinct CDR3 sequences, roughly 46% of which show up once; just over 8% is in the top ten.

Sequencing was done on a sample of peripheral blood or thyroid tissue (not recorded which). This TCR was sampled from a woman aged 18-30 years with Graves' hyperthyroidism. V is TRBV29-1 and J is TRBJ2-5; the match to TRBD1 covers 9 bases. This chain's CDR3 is CSVGGQGTQYF. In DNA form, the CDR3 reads TGCAGCGTTGGGGGACAGGGGACCCAGTACTTC.